The rows below give T cell receptor beta chains drawn from one sample of a study of T cell responses to AZD1222 COVID-19 vaccine. The assay was immunoSEQ multiplex PCR, and TCRdb's table has in-frame clones only and misses some. This table holds about 170,000 clones, roughly 87% found once. The sample here was peripheral blood, taken 28 days after the second AZD1222 dose. These receptors all come from an adult who received the AZD1222 COVID-19 vaccine. CDR3s include the opening cysteine and the closing phenylalanine or tryptophan. A D gene is named only where the DNA matches it firmly. The size of a clone is reported for some rows only, either as once, few or many, or as a class for expanded clones.

cdr3_length	d_call	j_call	v_call	clone_size	cdr3_nt	cdr3_aa
11	-	TRBJ2-4	TRBV7-9	-	TGTGCCAGCAGCTTAGGTCAGGGAAGACACTTC	CASSLGQGRHF
15	TRBD1	TRBJ2-7	TRBV27	once	TGTGCCAGCAGTCTTACGGGACAGGGTCCCTACGAGCAGTACTTC	CASSLTGQGPYEQYF
18	-	TRBJ1-5	TRBV4-1	few	TGCGCCAGCAGCCAATTCCCAAGAGGAAGGGGGGGCAATCAGCCCCAGCATTTT	CASSQFPRGRGGNQPQHF
12	-	TRBJ2-1	TRBV5-1	-	TGCGCCAGCAGCTCGGGTTCCAATGAGCAGTTCTTC	CASSSGSNEQFF
13	-	TRBJ1-2	TRBV5-4	-	TGTGCCAGCAGCTCGGGACGGGATTATGGCTACACCTTC	CASSSGRDYGYTF
14	-	TRBJ1-5	TRBV19	-	TGTGCCAGTAGTATTCGCCTTAGCAATCAGCCCCAGCATTTT	CASSIRLSNQPQHF
13	TRBD1	TRBJ1-5	TRBV30	-	TGTGCCTGGACCCCAGGGGGCGGGCAGCCCCAGCATTTT	CAWTPGGGQPQHF
13	-	TRBJ2-7	TRBV18	-	TGTGCCAGCTCGATCATGCTCCAAAACGAGCAGTACTTC	CASSIMLQNEQYF
15	-	TRBJ1-3	TRBV7-9	-	TGTGCCAGCTCCTATCCCAGCAGCTCTGGAAACACCATATATTTT	CASSYPSSSGNTIYF
15	-	TRBJ2-5	TRBV4-3	-	TGCGCCAGCAGCCAAGGATATGGACTCCAAGAGACCCAGTACTTC	CASSQGYGLQETQYF
14	TRBD2	TRBJ2-7	TRBV5-4	-	TGTGCCAGCAGCTCCCCGGGACTAGTCCACGAGCAGTACTTC	CASSSPGLVHEQYF
14	TRBD1	TRBJ2-7	TRBV19	few	TGTGCCAGTAGTTCGGGACAGGGGTTCTACGAGCAGTACTTC	CASSSGQGFYEQYF
13	-	TRBJ2-4	TRBV9	-	TGTGCCAGCAGCGGGGGGGCCAAAAACATTCAGTACTTC	CASSGGAKNIQYF
15	-	TRBJ1-2	TRBV4-3	-	TGCGCCAGCAGCCCCCTTGGGGGGGGGTGGTATGGCTACACCTTC	CASSPLGGGWYGYTF
13	-	TRBJ2-5	TRBV3-1/TRBV3-2	once	TGTGCCAGCAGCGGGGGGTCAAAAGAGACCCAGTACTTC	CASSGGSKETQYF
15	TRBD1	TRBJ2-1	TRBV9	-	TGTGCCAGCAGCGTTGAGGACAGGGCCGACAATGAGCAGTTCTTC	CASSVEDRADNEQFF
18	-	TRBJ2-7	TRBV11-3	-	TGTGCCAGCAGCTTTCCCCTGGGCAGACCCACTAGATACTACGAGCAGTACTTC	CASSFPLGRPTRYYEQYF
15	-	TRBJ2-7	TRBV5-1	-	TGCGCCAGCAGCGAGGGGGGACAGTCCCGCTACGAGCAGTACTTC	CASSEGGQSRYEQYF
16	TRBD1	TRBJ2-1	TRBV15	-	TGTGCCACCAGCAGAGTTCGGGGACAGGGCGACAATGAGCAGTTCTTC	CATSRVRGQGDNEQFF
11	-	TRBJ1-2	TRBV5-1	-	TGCGCCAGCAGCGCGGACGGGGGCTACACCTTC	CASSADGGYTF
14	TRBD2	TRBJ2-7	TRBV7-9	-	TGTGCCAGCAGCCTAAGCGGGGGCTCCTACGAGCAGTACTTC	CASSLSGGSYEQYF
15	TRBD1	TRBJ1-1	TRBV19	few	TGTGCCAGTAGTATAACCGGGACAGGGGGCACTGAAGCTTTCTTT	CASSITGTGGTEAFF
14	TRBD1	TRBJ2-7	TRBV14	once	TGTGCCAGCAGCCAAGGACAGGGCCCCTACGAGCAGTACTTC	CASSQGQGPYEQYF
12	-	TRBJ2-7	TRBV19	-	TGTGCCAGTAGTATATCCCGCTACGAGCAGTACTTC	CASSISRYEQYF
11	-	TRBJ1-2	TRBV7-9	-	TGTGCCAGCAGCCCTAATTTTGGCTACACCTTC	CASSPNFGYTF
14	-	TRBJ2-1	TRBV4-1	-	TGCGCCAGCAGCCAAGGCACAGCTGGGAATGAGCAGTTCTTC	CASSQGTAGNEQFF
14	-	TRBJ2-7	TRBV27	-	TGTGCCAGCAGTTTATCTGGTGGGGGAAGCGAGCAGTACTTC	CASSLSGGGSEQYF
12	-	TRBJ1-2	TRBV5-1	once	TGCGCCAGCAGCTTGGTTGGGAGCGGCTACACCTTC	CASSLVGSGYTF
18	-	TRBJ1-6	TRBV27	-	TGTGCCAGCAGTTCGACAACGCGCCAGATAACAGGGAATTCACCCCTCCACTTT	CASSSTTRQITGNSPLHF
14	TRBD1	TRBJ2-7	TRBV18	-	TGTGCCAGCTCACCCGGGGACAGGGGTGTCGAGCAGTACTTC	CASSPGDRGVEQYF
14	TRBD1	TRBJ1-2	TRBV7-2	-	TGTGCCAGCAGCCCCGGGGACAGATACTATGGCTACACCTTC	CASSPGDRYYGYTF
13	-	TRBJ1-2	TRBV19	-	TGTGCCAGTAGTATCATAGTCAACTATGGCTACACCTTC	CASSIIVNYGYTF
16	-	TRBJ2-3	TRBV13	-	TGTGCCAGCAGCCCACGTTGGGGACTGGGGGCGGATACGCAGTATTTT	CASSPRWGLGADTQYF
16	-	TRBJ2-7	TRBV13	-	TGTGCCAGCAGCTTAGGAACGGGGCTAGGACGCCTCGAGCAGTACTTC	CASSLGTGLGRLEQYF
13	-	TRBJ1-5	TRBV6-2/TRBV6-3	-	TGTGCCAGCAGTTACGGTAGCAATCAGCCCCAGCATTTT	CASSYGSNQPQHF
18	TRBD2	TRBJ2-3	TRBV7-9	-	TGTGCCAGCAGCCTCCCCTACGGGGGGGTAGGTAGCACAGATACGCAGTATTTT	CASSLPYGGVGSTDTQYF
12	TRBD1	TRBJ2-7	TRBV3-1/TRBV3-2	-	TGTGCCAGCAGCCAAGGGGACAGGCTCTATTACTTC	CASSQGDRLYYF
16	-	TRBJ2-1	TRBV7-6	-	TGTGCCAGCAGCTCCTACCTTATGACTAGATCCCATGAGCAGTTCTTC	CASSSYLMTRSHEQFF
13	-	TRBJ1-5	TRBV29-1	-	TGCAGCGTTGTGGGGGGTCCCAATCAGCCCCAGCATTTT	CSVVGGPNQPQHF
14	-	TRBJ2-1	TRBV6-6	-	TGTGCCAGCAGAACAGGGACTGGAGGGAATGAGCAGTTCTTC	CASRTGTGGNEQFF